One and the same sample provided the 14 T cell receptor beta chains below, sequenced in a study of blood T cells in healthy people across ages. Together with a sample-barcoded 5' primer, a J-beta primer mix was included in a second PCR lasting roughly 6 to 12 cycles. TCRdb re-called the 5' RACE reads with MiXCR, one entry per CDR3 protein. In the table there are hundreds of thousands of distinct CDR3 sequences, approximately 30% of which are singletons. The sample comprised blood. The receptors stem from a woman of 80 years or more in good health.

This clonotype was seen ten or more times. The chain links TRBV4-3 to TRBJ2-5; D possibly matches TRBD1 or TRBD2 (6 bases each). V shed 5 bases and J shed 5 bases, with 18 bases lying between them. Germline CDR1 is LGHNA and CDR2 is YSLEER. The CDR3 contains 15 residues. CDR3 sequence: CASSVIVGGWETQYF. CDR3 DNA sequence: TGCGCCAGCAGCGTAATCGTGGGGGGCTGGGAGACCCAGTACTTC.

As for this clonotype: Given a much more abundant clone one base away, this may be a read error. The genes are TRBV6-1 and TRBJ2-1; 11 nucleotides align to TRBD2. Germline V CDR1 and CDR2: MNHNS, SASEGT. The CDR3 spans 13 residues. The CDR3 spells CVSKTSGDNEQFF. DNA of the CDR3: TGTGTCAGCAAGACTAGCGGGGACAATGAGCAGTTCTTC.

Regarding this clonotype: Being one base from a much bigger clone, this may be a read error. The rearrangement links TRBV6-1 to TRBJ2-7; 7 bases fit TRBD1. This CDR3 comprises 13 residues. The V and J ends lost 11 bases and 10 bases, in that order; junction bases with no gene match: 17. The germline CDR1 and CDR2 sequences are MNHNS and SASEGT. The chain's CDR3 is CAGGGRGREAQYF. The CDR3 DNA follows: TGTGCCGGCGGTGGTAGGGGGCGAGAGGCCCAGTACTTC.

This clonotype was counted many times. CDR3 sequence (DNA): TGTGCCAGCAGCTTACAGGGACAGCGAGATTCACCCCTCCACTTT. Its translation: CASSLQGQRDSPLHF. This chain connects TRBV7-6 to TRBJ1-6; TRBD1 aligns across 7 bases. V shed 2 bases, J shed 8 bases, and the junction held 6 bases outside the gene matches. This CDR3 is built from 15 residues. Germline loops: CDR1 SGHVS, CDR2 FNYEAQ.

This clonotype appeared many times. The J gene is TRBJ1-6, the V gene TRBV10-3; tentative D call: TRBD1 (6 bases). Germline lookup yields CDR1 ENHRY and CDR2 SYGVKD. The length of the CDR3 is 16 residues. V was clipped by 5 bases and J by 7 bases, with 18 bases between them. CDR3 loop: CAISKQGVVRNSPLHF. CDR3 DNA: TGTGCCATCAGTAAACAGGGCGTGGTGCGAAATTCACCCCTCCACTTT.

There are a few counts of this clonotype. CDR3 coding DNA: TGTGCCAGCAGCCGGGATGGCGTATACACTGAAGCTTTCTTT. This encodes CASSRDGVYTEAFF. The genes are TRBV5-4 and TRBJ1-1; no reliable D call. CDR1 and CDR2 (germline): SGHNT, YYREEE (reference sequence). Deletions cut 4 bases from V and 3 bases from J, with 13 bases between. This CDR3 contains 14 residues.

The sample holds a few counts of this clonotype. This chain connects TRBV12-3 or TRBV12-4 to TRBJ1-1; no clear D. This CDR3 spans 10 amino acids. The V end was cut by 0 bases, the J end by 7 bases, with 0 bases between. The CDR3 DNA sequence: TGTGCCAGCAGTTTAGCTGAAGCTTTCTTT. Translated, it gives CASSLAEAFF.

There are a few counts of this clonotype. The CDR3 spells CASSVGGKGYGYTF. CDR3 nucleotide sequence: TGTGCCAGCAGCGTAGGGGGAAAAGGCTATGGCTACACCTTC. The rearrangement uses TRBV9 and TRBJ1-2; no clear D. The CDR3 length is 14 residues. Trimming shortened V by 0 bases and J by 4 bases, and 10 bases separated the two germline ends. Germline lookup yields CDR1 SGDLS and CDR2 YYNGEE.

This chain connects TRBV9 to TRBJ2-7, with D perhaps matching TRBD2 (6 bases). Germline V CDR1 and CDR2: SGDLS, YYNGEE. This CDR3 spans 15 amino acids. V was cut by 0 bases and J by 7 bases, with 17 bases left in between. DNA for the CDR3: TGTGCCAGCAGCGTAGGCCTAGCGAGGGAAGGTGAGCAGTACTTC. Translating it yields CASSVGLAREGEQYF.

This clonotype was seen ten or more times. The chain is built from TRBV20-1 and TRBJ2-7, with 7 bases matching TRBD2. Germline CDR1 reads DFQATT; CDR2 reads SNEGSKA (reference sequence). The CDR3 has 13 amino acids. The junction had 3 bases not matched to a gene; V was cut back by 3 bases and J by 1 base. CDR3 in DNA: TGCAGTGCTAGCGGGGGGAATTCCTACGAGCAGTACTTC. Protein product: CSASGGNSYEQYF.

V is TRBV11-2 and J is TRBJ2-1; no clear D gene. CDR1 SGHAT and CDR2 FQNNGV come from the germline V gene. Trimming took 2 bases from V and 7 from J, leaving 9 bases between them. CDR3 length equals 13 residues. Here the CDR3 reads CASSLFWRNEQFF. CDR3 DNA sequence: TGTGCCAGCAGCTTATTTTGGCGAAATGAGCAGTTCTTC.

In regard to this clonotype: This CDR3 fails to terminate in the conserved phenylalanine or tryptophan, so it likely reflects a read error. The rearrangement links TRBV12-3 or TRBV12-4 to TRBJ1-5, with D uncertain. This CDR3 contains 14 residues. The germline V and J ends were trimmed by 3 bases and 3 bases, with 9 bases remaining between them. The CDR3 coding sequence is TGTGCCAGCAGTTTTGGCCGGGACAATCAGCCCCAGCATGTT. Protein: CASSFGRDNQPQHV.

As to this clonotype: This could be a read error, since a much larger clone is one nucleotide away. The chain is built from TRBV12-3 or TRBV12-4 and TRBJ2-5; perhaps TRBD1 as D (6 bases). The CDR3 is made up of 16 amino acids. Trimming shortened V by 6 bases and J by 11 bases, and 28 bases separated the two germline ends. CDR3 nucleotide sequence: TGTGCCAGCAGCCTCCTCGGGACACCTCCGGGCAATGAGCAGTACTTC. Translated: CASSLLGTPPGNEQYF.

This chain links TRBV28 with TRBJ1-3, with a weak D call TRBD1 (5 bases). The V gene lost 4 bases and the J gene lost 0 bases, with 16 bases spanning the gap. The CDR3 consists of 17 residues. Germline loops: CDR1 MDHEN, CDR2 SYDVKM. This CDR3 is CASSSLSGARSGNTIYF. The CDR3 nucleotides are TGTGCCAGCAGTTCCCTAAGCGGGGCCCGCTCTGGAAACACCATATATTTT.